This T cell receptor (beta chain) appears in the sequencing data of a study of human T cells and chemical hapten exposure. Study in general: 0.01% DPC was applied to the upper back in patch tests, which were read at 6 days.

This clonotype was seen many times. The antigen remains undetermined. Each CDR3 protein is one row after TCRdb ran MiXCR on the RACE reads. Among tens of thousands of distinct CDR3 sequences, 10% to 13% were seen once, and the ten largest hold 2.5%. CDR3 size: 14 residues. The germline gives CDR1 SGHVS, CDR2 FNYEAQ. Trimming stripped 4 bases from V and 2 bases from J, with 10 bases between. Time point in this sample: patch test 2, 6 weeks after DPC sensitization. Treatment noted: therapeutic diphenylcyclopropenone sensitization with weekly scalp DPC. Study conclusions and caveats: Among expanded TCRs, significantly more large CDR3 similarity clusters formed than among controls.

The sequence was obtained from a woman aged 25-40 years with alopecia areata. Some clones in this sample may be carry-over from other donors' samples. This material consisted of whole blood, taken in connection with sensitization to the hapten diphenylcyclopropenone (DPC). The chain carries TRBV7-6 and TRBJ2-3; D uncertain. For the CDR3, the DNA is TGTGCCAGCAGCTCGCCTGACACCACAGATACGCAGTATTTT. Residues: CASSSPDTTDTQYF.